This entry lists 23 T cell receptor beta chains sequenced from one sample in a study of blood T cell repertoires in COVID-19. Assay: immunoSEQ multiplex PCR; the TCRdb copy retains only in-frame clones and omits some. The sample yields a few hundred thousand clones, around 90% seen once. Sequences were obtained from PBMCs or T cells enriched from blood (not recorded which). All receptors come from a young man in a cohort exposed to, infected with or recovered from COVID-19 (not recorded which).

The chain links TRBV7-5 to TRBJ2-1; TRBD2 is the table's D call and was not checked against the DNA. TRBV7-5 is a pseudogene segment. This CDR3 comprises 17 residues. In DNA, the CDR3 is TGTGCCAGAAGCTTGCCCAAGACTAGGCGGAGTTACAATGAGCAGTTCTTC. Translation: CARSLPKTRRSYNEQFF.

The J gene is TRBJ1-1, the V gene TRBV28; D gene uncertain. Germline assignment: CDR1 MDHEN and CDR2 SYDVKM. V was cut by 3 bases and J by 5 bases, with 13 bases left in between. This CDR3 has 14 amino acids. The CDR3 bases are TGTGCCAGCAGTTTCGCCACATTGAGGACTGAAGCTTTCTTT. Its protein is CASSFATLRTEAFF.

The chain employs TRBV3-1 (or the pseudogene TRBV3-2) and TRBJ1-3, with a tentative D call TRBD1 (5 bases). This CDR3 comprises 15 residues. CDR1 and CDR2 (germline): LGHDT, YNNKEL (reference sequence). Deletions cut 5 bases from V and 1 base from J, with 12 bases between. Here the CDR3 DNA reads TGTGCCAGCAGCTTTCGGGGGGTTTCTGGAAACACCATATATTTT. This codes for CASSFRGVSGNTIYF.

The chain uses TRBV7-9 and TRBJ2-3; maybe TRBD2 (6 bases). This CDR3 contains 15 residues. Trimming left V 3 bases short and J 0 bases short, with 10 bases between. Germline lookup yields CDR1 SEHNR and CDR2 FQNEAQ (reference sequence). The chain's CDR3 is CASSFRGRSTDTQYF. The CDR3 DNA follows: TGTGCCAGCAGCTTCCGGGGGAGGAGCACAGATACGCAGTATTTT.

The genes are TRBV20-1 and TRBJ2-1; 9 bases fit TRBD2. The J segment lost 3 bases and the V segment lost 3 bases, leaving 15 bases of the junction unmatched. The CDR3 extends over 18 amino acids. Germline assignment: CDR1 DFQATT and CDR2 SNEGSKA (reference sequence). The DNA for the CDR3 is TGCAGTGCTAGTGAGTTGGGGTTAGCGGGAGACCTCTACAATGAGCAGTTCTTC. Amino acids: CSASELGLAGDLYNEQFF.

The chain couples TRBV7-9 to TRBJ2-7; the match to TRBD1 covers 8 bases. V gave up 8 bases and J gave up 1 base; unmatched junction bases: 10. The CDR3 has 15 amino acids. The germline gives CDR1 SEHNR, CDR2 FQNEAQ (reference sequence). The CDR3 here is CASPTGTGNSYEQYF. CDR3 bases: TGTGCCAGCCCAACCGGGACAGGAAATTCCTACGAGCAGTACTTC.

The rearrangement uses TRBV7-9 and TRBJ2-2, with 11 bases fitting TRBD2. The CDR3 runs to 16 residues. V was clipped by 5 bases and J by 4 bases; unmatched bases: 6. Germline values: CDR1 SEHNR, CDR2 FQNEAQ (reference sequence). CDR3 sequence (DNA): TGTGCCAGCAGCAGCACTAGCGGGAGTCCCACCGGGGAGCTGTTTTTT. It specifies CASSSTSGSPTGELFF.

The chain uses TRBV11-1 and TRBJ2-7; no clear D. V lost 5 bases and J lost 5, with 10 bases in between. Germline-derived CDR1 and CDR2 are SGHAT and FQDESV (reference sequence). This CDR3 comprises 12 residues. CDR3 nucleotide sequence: TGTGCCAGCAGCCCCATTCCCAACGAGCAGTACTTC. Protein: CASSPIPNEQYF.

The CDR3 protein is CASSTTSVSLYEQYF. The CDR3 nucleotides read TGTGCCAGTAGTACCACTAGCGTCAGTCTGTACGAGCAGTACTTC. V gene TRBV19 combines with J gene TRBJ2-7; 7 bases match TRBD2. The CDR3 consists of 15 residues. Germline lookup yields CDR1 LNHDA and CDR2 SQIVND (reference sequence). V shed 4 bases and J 4 bases; nucleotides not matched to a gene: 10.

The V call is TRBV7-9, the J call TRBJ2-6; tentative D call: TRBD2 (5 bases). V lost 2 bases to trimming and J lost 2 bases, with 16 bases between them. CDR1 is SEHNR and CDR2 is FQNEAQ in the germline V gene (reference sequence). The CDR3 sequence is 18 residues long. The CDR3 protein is CASSLRGSAFPGANVLTF. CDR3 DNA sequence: TGTGCCAGCAGCTTAAGAGGGTCCGCTTTTCCTGGGGCCAACGTCCTGACTTTC.

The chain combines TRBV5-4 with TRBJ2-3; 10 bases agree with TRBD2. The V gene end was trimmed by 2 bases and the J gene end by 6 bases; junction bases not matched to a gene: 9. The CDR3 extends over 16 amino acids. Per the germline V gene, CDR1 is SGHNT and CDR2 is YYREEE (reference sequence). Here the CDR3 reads CASSLVRAGGPDTQYF. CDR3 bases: TGTGCCAGCAGCTTAGTCAGAGCGGGAGGGCCTGATACGCAGTATTTT.

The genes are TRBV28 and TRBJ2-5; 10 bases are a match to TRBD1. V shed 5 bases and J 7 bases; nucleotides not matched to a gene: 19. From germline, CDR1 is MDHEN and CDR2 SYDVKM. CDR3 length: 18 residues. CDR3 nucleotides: TGTGCCAGCAGTCGACAGGGGGCGAGTCGGGTAATCAAAGGGACCCAGTACTTC. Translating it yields CASSRQGASRVIKGTQYF.

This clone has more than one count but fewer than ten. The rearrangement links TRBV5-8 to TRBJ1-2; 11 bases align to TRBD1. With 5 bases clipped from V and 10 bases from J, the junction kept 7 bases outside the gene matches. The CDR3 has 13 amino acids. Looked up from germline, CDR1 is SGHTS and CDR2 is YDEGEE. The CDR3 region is CASRRTGGANYTF. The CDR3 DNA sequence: TGTGCCAGCAGACGGACAGGGGGCGCAAACTACACCTTC.

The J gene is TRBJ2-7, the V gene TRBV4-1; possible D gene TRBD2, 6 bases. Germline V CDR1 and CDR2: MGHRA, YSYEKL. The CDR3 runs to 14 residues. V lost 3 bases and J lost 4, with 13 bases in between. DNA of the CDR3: TGCGCCAGCAGCCACGGGACTGGCCTGTACGAGCAGTACTTC. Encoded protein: CASSHGTGLYEQYF.

CDR3 nucleotide sequence: TGTGCCAGTAGTACTCCACAGGGGATTACCTATGGCTACACCTTC. Protein: CASSTPQGITYGYTF. The chain recombines TRBV19 with TRBJ1-2, with 7 bases identical to TRBD1. V trimming: 4 bases; J trimming: 4 bases; junction bases outside the gene matches: 9. The CDR3 sequence is 15 residues long. Germline CDR1 is LNHDA and CDR2 is SQIVND (reference sequence).

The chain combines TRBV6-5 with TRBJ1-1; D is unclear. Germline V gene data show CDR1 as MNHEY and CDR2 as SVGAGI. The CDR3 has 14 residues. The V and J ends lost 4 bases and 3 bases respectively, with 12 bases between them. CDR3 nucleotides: TGTGCCAGCAGTTCCGTTGCTCAGGACACTGAAGCTTTCTTT. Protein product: CASSSVAQDTEAFF.

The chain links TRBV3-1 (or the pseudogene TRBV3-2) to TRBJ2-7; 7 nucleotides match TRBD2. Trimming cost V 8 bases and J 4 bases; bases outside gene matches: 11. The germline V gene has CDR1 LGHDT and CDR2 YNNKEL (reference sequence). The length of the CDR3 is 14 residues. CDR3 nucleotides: TGTGCCAGCGAGGATAGCGGGCGGTTGTACGAGCAGTACTTC. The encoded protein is CASEDSGRLYEQYF.

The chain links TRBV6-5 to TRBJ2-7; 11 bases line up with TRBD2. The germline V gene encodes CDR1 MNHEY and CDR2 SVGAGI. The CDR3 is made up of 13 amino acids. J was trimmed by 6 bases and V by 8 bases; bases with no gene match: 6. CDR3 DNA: TGTGCCAGCGCCGTTAGCGGGAGGGTCGAGCAGTACTTC. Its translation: CASAVSGRVEQYF.

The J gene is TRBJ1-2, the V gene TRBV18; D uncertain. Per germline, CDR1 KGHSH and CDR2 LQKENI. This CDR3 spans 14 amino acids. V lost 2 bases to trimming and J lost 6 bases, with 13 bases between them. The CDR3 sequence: CASSPSQARDGYTF. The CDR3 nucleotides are TGTGCCAGCTCACCATCGCAGGCGAGGGATGGCTACACCTTC. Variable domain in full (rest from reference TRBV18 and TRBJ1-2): NAGVMQNPRHLVRRRGQEARLRCSPMKGHSHVYWYRQLPEEGLKFMVYLQKENIIDESGMPKERFSAEFPKEGPSILRIQQVVRGDSAAYFCASSPSQARDGYTFGSGTRLTVV.

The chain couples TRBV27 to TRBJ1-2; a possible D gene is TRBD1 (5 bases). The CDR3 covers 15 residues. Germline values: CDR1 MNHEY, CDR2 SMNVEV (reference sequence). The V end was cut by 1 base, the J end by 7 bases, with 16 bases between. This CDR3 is CASSLYATVLGGYTF. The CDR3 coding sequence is TGTGCCAGCAGTTTATACGCGACAGTTTTGGGTGGCTACACCTTC.

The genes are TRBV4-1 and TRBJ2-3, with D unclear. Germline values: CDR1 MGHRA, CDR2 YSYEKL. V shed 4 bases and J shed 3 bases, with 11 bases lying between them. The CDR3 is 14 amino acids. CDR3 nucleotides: TGCGCCAGCAGCCCCCGGCAGCGTACAGATACGCAGTATTTT. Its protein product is CASSPRQRTDTQYF.

The CDR3 coding sequence is TGTGCCAGCGGCCCCAGTTGGCAGGTCACAGATACGCAGTATTTT. Protein sequence: CASGPSWQVTDTQYF. This sequence joins TRBV6-5 and TRBJ2-3; unclear D gene. The CDR3 has 15 amino acids. With 8 bases removed from V and 2 bases from J, the gap between germline ends came to 17 bases. In germline, CDR1 is MNHEY, CDR2 SVGAGI.

CDR3 in amino acids: CASSSLGSPSTEDTQYF. CDR3 DNA: TGTGCCAGCAGTTCCCTCGGATCACCCTCTACAGAAGATACGCAGTATTTT. V usage is TRBV27 and J usage is TRBJ2-3; no firm D call. Trimming removed 4 bases at V and 5 bases at J, with 22 bases between. The CDR3 is made up of 17 amino acids. CDR1 and CDR2 from the germline V gene are MNHEY and SMNVEV (reference sequence).